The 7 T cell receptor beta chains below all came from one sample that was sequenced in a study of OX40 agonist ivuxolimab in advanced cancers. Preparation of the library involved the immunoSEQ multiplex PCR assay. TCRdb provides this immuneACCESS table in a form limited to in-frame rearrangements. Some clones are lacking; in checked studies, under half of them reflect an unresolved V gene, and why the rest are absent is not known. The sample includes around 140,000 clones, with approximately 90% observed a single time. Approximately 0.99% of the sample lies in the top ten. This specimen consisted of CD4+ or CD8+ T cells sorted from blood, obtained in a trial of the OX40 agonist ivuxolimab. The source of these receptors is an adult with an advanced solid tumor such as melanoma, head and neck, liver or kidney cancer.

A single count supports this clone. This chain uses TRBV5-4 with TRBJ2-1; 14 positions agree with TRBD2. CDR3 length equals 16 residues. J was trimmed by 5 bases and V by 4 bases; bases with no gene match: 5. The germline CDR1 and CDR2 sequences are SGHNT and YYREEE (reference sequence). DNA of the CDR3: TGTGCCAGCAGCCCGCCGGGACTAGCGGGAGACAATGAGCAGTTCTTC. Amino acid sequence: CASSPPGLAGDNEQFF.

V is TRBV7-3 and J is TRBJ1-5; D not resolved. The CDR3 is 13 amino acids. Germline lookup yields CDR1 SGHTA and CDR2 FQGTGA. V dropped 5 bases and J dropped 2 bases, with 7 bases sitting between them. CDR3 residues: CASSPGGNQPQHF. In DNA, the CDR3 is TGTGCCAGCAGCCCCGGTGGCAATCAGCCCCAGCATTTT.

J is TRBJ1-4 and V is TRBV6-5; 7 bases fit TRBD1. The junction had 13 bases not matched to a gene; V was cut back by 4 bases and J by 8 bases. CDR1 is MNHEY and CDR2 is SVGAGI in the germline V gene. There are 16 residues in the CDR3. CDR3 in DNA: TGTGCCAGCAGTTCCCTCTACAGGGGAGTAAGGGAAAAACTGTTTTTT. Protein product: CASSSLYRGVREKLFF.

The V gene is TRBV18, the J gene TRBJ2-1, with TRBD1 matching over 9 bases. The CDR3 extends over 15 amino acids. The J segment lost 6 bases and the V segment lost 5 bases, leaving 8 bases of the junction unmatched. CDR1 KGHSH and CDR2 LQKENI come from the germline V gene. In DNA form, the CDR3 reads TGTGCCAGCTCAATTGCCGGGACAGGGTTCAATGAGCAGTTCTTC. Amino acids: CASSIAGTGFNEQFF.

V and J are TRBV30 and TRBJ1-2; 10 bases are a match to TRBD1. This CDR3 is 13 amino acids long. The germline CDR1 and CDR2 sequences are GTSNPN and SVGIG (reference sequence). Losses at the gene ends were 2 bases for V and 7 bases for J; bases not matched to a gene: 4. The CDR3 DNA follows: TGTGCCTGGAGTATGGGACAGGGGCTTGGCTACACCTTC. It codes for CAWSMGQGLGYTF.

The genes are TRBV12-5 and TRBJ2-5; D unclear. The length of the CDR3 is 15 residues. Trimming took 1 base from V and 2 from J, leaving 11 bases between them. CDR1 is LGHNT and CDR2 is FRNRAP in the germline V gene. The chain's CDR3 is CASGLASGGQETQYF. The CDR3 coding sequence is TGTGCTAGTGGTTTGGCCTCAGGCGGACAAGAGACCCAGTACTTC.

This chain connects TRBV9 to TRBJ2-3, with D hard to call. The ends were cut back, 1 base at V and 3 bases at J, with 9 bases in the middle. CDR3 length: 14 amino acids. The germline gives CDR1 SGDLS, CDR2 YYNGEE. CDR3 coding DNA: TGTGCCAGCAGCGTAAGTGAGCGTACAGATACGCAGTATTTT. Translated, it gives CASSVSERTDTQYF.